The T cell receptor beta chain described here comes from a study of blood T cell repertoires in COVID-19. Across the study: The samples span acute and convalescent COVID-19 from the United States, Italy and Spain.

Produced via immunoSEQ multiplex PCR; TCRdb's table is partial and in-frame only. This table holds approximately 100,000 clones, around 90% found once. The germline V gene has CDR1 MDHEN and CDR2 SYDVKM. V was trimmed by 6 bases and J by 3 bases, leaving 16 bases between them. The CDR3 extends over 15 amino acids. The genes are TRBV28 and TRBJ2-3; TRBD1 is a possible D gene (6 bases). The sequenced sample was peripheral blood. The clonotype was recovered from a woman aged 55-70 years with acute or convalescent COVID-19. The CDR3 is CASRNEQGWTDTQYF. The CDR3 coding sequence is TGTGCCAGCAGGAATGAACAGGGTTGGACAGATACGCAGTATTTT.